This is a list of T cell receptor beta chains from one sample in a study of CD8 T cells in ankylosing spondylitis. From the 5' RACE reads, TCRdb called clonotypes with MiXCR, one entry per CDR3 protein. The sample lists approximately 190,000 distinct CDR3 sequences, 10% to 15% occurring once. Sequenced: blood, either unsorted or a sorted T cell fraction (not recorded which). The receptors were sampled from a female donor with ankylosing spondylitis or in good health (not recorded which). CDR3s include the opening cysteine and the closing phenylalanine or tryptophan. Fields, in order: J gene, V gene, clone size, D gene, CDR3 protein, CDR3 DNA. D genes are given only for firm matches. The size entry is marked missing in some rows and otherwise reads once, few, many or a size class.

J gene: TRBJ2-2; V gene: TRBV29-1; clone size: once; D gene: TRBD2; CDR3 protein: CSAGTSGAGEPFF; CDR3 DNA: TGCAGCGCCGGGACTAGCGGGGCCGGGGAGCCGTTTTTT
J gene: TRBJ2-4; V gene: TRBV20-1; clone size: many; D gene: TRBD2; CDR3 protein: CSATQQGEGNIQYF; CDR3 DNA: TGCAGTGCGACCCAACAAGGGGAGGGGAACATTCAGTACTTC
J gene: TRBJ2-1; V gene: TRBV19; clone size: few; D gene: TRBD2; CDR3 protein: CASSIGLAGWNEQFF; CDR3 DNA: TGTGCCAGTAGTATCGGCCTAGCGGGTTGGAATGAGCAGTTCTTC
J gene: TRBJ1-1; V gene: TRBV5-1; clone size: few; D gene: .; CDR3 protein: CASSSTGSLGSTEAFF; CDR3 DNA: TGCGCCAGCAGCTCAACAGGGTCCCTAGGGAGCACTGAAGCTTTCTTT
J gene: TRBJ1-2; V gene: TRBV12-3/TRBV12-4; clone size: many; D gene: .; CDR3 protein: CASSTGPGYGYTF; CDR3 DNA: TGTGCCAGCAGTACAGGGCCGGGCTATGGCTACACCTTC
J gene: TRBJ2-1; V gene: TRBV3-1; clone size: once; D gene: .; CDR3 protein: CASSQGGGHNEQFF; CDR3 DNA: TGTGCCAGCAGCCAAGGGGGCGGACACAATGAGCAGTTCTTC
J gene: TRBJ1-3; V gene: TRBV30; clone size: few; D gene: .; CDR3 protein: CAQSRGNGNTIYF; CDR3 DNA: TGTGCTCAGAGTCGGGGAAACGGAAACACCATATATTTT
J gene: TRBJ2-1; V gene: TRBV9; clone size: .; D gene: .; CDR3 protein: CASSSRDFTYNEQFF; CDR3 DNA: TGTGCCAGCAGCAGCCGAGACTTCACCTACAATGAGCAGTTCTTC
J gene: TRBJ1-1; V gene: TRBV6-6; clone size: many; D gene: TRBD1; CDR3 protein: CASTPEPTGVAFF; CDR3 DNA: TGTGCCAGCACCCCAGAGCCGACAGGGGTAGCTTTCTTT
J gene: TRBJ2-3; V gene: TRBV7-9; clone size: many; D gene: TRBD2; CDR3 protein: CASSSEHGTSGTDTQYF; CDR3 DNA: TGTGCCAGCAGCTCCGAACACGGGACTAGCGGCACAGATACGCAGTATTTT
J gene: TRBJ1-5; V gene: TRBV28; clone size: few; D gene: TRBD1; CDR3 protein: CASSASGQGAYLSQHF; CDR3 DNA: TGTGCCAGCAGTGCTTCGGGACAGGGAGCCTATCTGTCCCAGCATTTT
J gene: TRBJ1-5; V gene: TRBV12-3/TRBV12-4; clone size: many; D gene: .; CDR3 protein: CASSLLPASNQPQHF; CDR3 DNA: TGTGCCAGCAGTTTATTGCCAGCTAGCAATCAGCCCCAGCATTTT
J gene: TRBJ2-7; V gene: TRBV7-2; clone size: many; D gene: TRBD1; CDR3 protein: CASSVSGTGGAYEQYF; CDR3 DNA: TGTGCCAGCAGCGTCTCCGGGACAGGGGGTGCCTACGAGCAGTACTTC
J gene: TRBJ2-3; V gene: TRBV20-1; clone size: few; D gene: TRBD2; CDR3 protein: CSASRASGTGPIDTQYF; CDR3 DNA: TGCAGTGCTAGTCGGGCTAGCGGGACGGGGCCTATAGATACGCAGTATTTT
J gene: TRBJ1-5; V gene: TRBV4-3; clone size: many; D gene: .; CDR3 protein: CASSQMGDDQPQHF; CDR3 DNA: TGCGCCAGCAGCCAGATGGGGGATGATCAGCCCCAGCATTTT
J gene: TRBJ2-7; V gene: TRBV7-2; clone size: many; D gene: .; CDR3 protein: CASSLGSGSSPYEQYF; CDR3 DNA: TGTGCCAGCAGCTTAGGTTCCGGGAGCTCTCCCTACGAGCAGTACTTC
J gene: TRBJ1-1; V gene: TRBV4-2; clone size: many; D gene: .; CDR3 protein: CASSQDYQANTEAFF; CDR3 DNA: TGTGCCAGCAGCCAAGATTATCAGGCGAACACTGAAGCTTTCTTT
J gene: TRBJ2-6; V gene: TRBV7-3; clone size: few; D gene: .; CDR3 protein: CASSLMAGLSSGANVLTF; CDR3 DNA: TGTGCCAGCAGCTTAATGGCCGGTCTGAGCTCTGGGGCCAACGTCCTGACTTTC
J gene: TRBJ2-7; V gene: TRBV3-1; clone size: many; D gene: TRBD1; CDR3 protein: CASSRGQGLNEQYF; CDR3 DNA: TGTGCCAGCAGCCGAGGACAGGGTTTAAACGAGCAGTACTTC
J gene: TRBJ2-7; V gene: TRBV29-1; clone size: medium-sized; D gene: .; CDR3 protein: CSVVFWVEGSYEQYF; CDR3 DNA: TGCAGCGTTGTCTTTTGGGTCGAGGGATCCTACGAGCAGTACTTC
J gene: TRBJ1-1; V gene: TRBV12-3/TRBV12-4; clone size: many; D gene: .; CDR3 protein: CASSAQHGKRTEAFF; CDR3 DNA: TGTGCCAGCAGTGCGCAACATGGTAAGAGGACTGAAGCTTTCTTT
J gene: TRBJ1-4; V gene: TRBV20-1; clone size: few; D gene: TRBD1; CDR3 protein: CSARDLVDRGSSNEKLFF; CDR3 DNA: TGCAGTGCTAGAGATCTGGTGGACAGGGGTTCTTCTAATGAAAAACTGTTTTTT
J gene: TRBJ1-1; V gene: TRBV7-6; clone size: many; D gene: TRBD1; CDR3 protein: CASSSGGNTEAFF; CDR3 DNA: TGTGCCAGCAGCTCAGGGGGGAACACTGAAGCTTTCTTT
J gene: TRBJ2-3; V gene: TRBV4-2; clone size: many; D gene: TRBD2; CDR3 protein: CASSQQAGSTDTQYF; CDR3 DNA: TGTGCCAGCAGCCAACAAGCGGGGAGCACAGATACGCAGTATTTT
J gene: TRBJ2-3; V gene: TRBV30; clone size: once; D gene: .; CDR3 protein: CAWSFGAPDTQYF; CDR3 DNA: TGTGCCTGGAGTTTCGGGGCCCCAGATACGCAGTATTTT
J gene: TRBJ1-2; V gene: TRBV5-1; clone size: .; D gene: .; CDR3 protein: CASSLSPRTETREYGYTF; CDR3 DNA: TGCGCCAGCAGCTTGTCTCCGCGGACGGAAACTCGGGAGTATGGCTACACCTTC
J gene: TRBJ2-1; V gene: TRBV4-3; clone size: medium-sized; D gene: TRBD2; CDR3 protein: CASSQIAGANNEQFF; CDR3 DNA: TGTGCCAGCAGCCAAATAGCGGGAGCCAACAATGAGCAGTTCTTC
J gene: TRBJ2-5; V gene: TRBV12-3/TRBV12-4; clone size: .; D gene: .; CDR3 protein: CASTASSRETQYF; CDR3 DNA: TGTGCCAGCACCGCTAGTAGTAGGGAGACCCAGTACTTC
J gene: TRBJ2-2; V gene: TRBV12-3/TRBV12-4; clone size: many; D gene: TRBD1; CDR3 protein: CASGTASNTGELFF; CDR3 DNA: TGTGCCAGCGGGACAGCCTCGAACACCGGGGAGCTGTTTTTT
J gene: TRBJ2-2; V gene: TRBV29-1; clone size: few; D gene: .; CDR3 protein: CSVRLSRADTGELFF; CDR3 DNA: TGCAGCGTTCGATTGTCGAGGGCCGACACCGGGGAGCTGTTTTTT
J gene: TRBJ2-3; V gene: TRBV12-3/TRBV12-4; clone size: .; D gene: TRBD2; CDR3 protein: CASTPGLGPDTQYF; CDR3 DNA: TGTGCCAGCACTCCGGGACTAGGACCCGATACGCAGTATTTT
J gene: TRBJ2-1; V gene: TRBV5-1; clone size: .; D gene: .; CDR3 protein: CTSSSRDMSYNEQFF; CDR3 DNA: TGCACCAGCAGCTCCCGGGACATGTCCTACAATGAGCAGTTCTTC
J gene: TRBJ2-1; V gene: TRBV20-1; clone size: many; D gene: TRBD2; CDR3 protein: CSAPGTSGRSYNEQFF; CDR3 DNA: TGCAGTGCACCAGGGACTAGCGGGAGATCCTACAATGAGCAGTTCTTC
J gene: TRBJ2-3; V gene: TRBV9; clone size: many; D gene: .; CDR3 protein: CASSVSGRGPDTQYF; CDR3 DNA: TGTGCCAGCAGCGTATCCGGGAGAGGGCCAGATACGCAGTATTTT
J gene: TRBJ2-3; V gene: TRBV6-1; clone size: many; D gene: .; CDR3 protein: CASSEVGGSTDTQYF; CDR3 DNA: TGTGCCAGCAGTGAAGTAGGAGGTAGCACAGATACGCAGTATTTT
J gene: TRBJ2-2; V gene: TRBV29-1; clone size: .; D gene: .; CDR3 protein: CSGQGGTGELFF; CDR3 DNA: TGCAGCGGACAGGGAGGCACCGGGGAGCTGTTTTTT
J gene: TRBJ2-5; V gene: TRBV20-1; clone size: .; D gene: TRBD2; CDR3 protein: CSAGGTSGRIVETQYF; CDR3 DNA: TGCAGTGCTGGGGGGACTAGCGGGAGGATCGTGGAGACCCAGTACTTC
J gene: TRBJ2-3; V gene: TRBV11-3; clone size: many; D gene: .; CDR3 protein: CASSSPSAPDTQYF; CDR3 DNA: TGTGCCAGCAGCTCCCCCTCTGCCCCAGATACGCAGTATTTT
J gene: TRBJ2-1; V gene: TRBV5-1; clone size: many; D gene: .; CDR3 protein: CASSLQTNEQFF; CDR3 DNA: TGCGCCAGCAGCCTGCAAACGAATGAGCAGTTCTTC
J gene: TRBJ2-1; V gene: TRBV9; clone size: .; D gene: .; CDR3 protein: CASSGTDEQFF; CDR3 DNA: TGTGCCAGCAGCGGGACGGATGAGCAGTTCTTC
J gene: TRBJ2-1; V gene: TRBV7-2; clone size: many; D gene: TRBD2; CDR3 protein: CASSFLAGSGNEQFF; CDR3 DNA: TGTGCCAGCAGCTTCCTAGCGGGATCGGGGAATGAGCAGTTCTTC
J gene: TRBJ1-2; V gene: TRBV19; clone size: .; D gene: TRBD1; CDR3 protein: CASSGTGAYGYTF; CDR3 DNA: TGTGCCAGTAGCGGGACAGGGGCATATGGCTACACCTTC
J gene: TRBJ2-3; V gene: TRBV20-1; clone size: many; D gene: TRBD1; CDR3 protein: CSATEGWAPDRAVVTQYF; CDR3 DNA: TGCAGTGCTACGGAAGGCTGGGCGCCGGACAGGGCGGTCGTCACGCAGTATTTT
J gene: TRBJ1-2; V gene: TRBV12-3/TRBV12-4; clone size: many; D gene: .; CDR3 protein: CASSKPGTANYGYTF; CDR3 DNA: TGTGCCAGCAGTAAACCCGGGACGGCCAACTATGGCTACACCTTC
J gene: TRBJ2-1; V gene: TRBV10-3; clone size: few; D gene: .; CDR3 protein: CAISGLGGEQFF; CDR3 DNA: TGTGCCATCAGTGGACTGGGGGGTGAGCAGTTCTTC